The sequence of this T cell receptor (beta chain) was determined in a study of beta chain features in type 1 diabetes. TCRB transcripts that were expressed got sequenced, as all of the isolated RNA had been reverse transcribed. Libraries were prepared by immunoSEQ multiplex PCR; TCRdb keeps only in-frame clonotypes and omits some of them. Found here are 150,000 to 200,000 clones, just over 9% of them singletons; the top ten hold roughly 2.5%. The CDR3 spans 13 residues. With V trimmed by 4 bases and J by 8 bases, 4 bases remained unmatched. CDR1 is SGHDT, CDR2 YYEEEE, per germline. The chain couples TRBV5-6 to TRBJ2-4; 9 bases fit TRBD1. The clonotype comes from a woman between 18 and 30 years old in good health. The sample was central memory CD4+ T cells from blood. CDR3 nucleotides: TGTGCCAGCAGCCAGGACAGGGGTTACATTCAGTACTTC. This sequence encodes CASSQDRGYIQYF.